Listed below are T cell receptor beta chains from one sample, sequenced in a study of PD-L1 blockade in urothelial cancer. Sequencing used immunoSEQ multiplex PCR; TCRdb keeps in-frame clones, though not all of them. The table includes under 35,000 clones, 80% to 90% detected once. Specimen: PBMCs, collected around atezolizumab (anti-PD-L1) treatment. Receptor source: an older man with urothelial cancer. CDR3s include the opening cysteine and the closing phenylalanine or tryptophan. A D gene is named only where the DNA matches it firmly. Clone size is shown for a subset of rows, as once, few, many or a class of expanded clone.

j_gene | abundance | v_gene | d_gene | CDR3aa | CDR3nt
TRBJ1-5 | - | TRBV28 | - | CASSLRGWRAHQPQHF | TGTGCCAGCAGTTTGCGGGGTTGGAGGGCACATCAGCCCCAGCATTTT
TRBJ2-5 | - | TRBV5-1 | TRBD1 | CASTRQGQETQYF | TGCGCCAGCACCCGACAGGGGCAAGAGACCCAGTACTTC
TRBJ1-2 | - | TRBV30 | TRBD1 | CAWRRQGDYGYTF | TGTGCCTGGAGGAGACAGGGGGACTATGGCTACACCTTC
TRBJ1-2 | - | TRBV10-3 | TRBD1 | CAISEGSGRQGASNYGYTF | TGTGCCATCAGTGAGGGCTCAGGTAGACAGGGGGCGTCTAACTATGGCTACACCTTC
TRBJ2-5 | few | TRBV6-1 | TRBD2 | CASSDGGGQETQYF | TGTGCCAGCAGTGACGGGGGGGGACAAGAGACCCAGTACTTC
TRBJ2-7 | - | TRBV29-1 | - | CSVAVSSYEQYF | TGCAGCGTTGCCGTATCGTCCTACGAGCAGTACTTC
TRBJ1-4 | few | TRBV4-1 | TRBD1 | CASSQTGYTNEKLFF | TGCGCCAGCAGCCAGACAGGGTACACTAATGAAAAACTGTTTTTT
TRBJ2-1 | - | TRBV9 | TRBD2 | CASSRTGLADNEQFF | TGTGCCAGCAGCAGGACCGGGCTAGCGGACAATGAGCAGTTCTTC
TRBJ2-7 | - | TRBV5-1 | TRBD1 | CASSSGQALYEQYF | TGCGCCAGCAGTTCGGGACAGGCACTCTACGAGCAGTACTTC
TRBJ1-2 | - | TRBV18 | - | CASSLGGNYGYTF | TGTGCCAGCTCACTCGGGGGAAACTATGGCTACACCTTC
TRBJ2-1 | - | TRBV6-1 | TRBD2 | CASSEAGSGREQFF | TGTGCCAGCAGTGAAGCGGGGAGCGGGAGGGAGCAGTTCTTC
TRBJ2-1 | - | TRBV7-6 | TRBD2 | CASSRLGGSTGNEQFF | TGTGCCAGCAGCCGCCTCGGGGGGAGCACGGGAAATGAGCAGTTCTTC
TRBJ2-1 | - | TRBV19 | TRBD2 | CASSGLAGVDEQFF | TGTGCCAGTAGCGGACTAGCGGGAGTCGATGAGCAGTTCTTC
TRBJ2-5 | - | TRBV30 | TRBD2 | CAWGYGTSGKETQYF | TGTGCCTGGGGCTATGGGACTAGCGGAAAAGAGACCCAGTACTTC
TRBJ2-3 | - | TRBV7-9 | TRBD1 | CASRPRDRNTDTQYF | TGTGCCAGCCGCCCCCGGGACAGGAACACAGATACGCAGTATTTT
TRBJ1-5 | - | TRBV7-8 | TRBD1 | CASSPGQGRVQPQHF | TGTGCCAGCAGCCCTGGACAGGGGAGGGTTCAGCCCCAGCATTTT
TRBJ1-4 | - | TRBV5-1 | - | CASRERGEGEKLFF | TGCGCCAGCAGAGAAAGGGGTGAAGGTGAAAAACTGTTTTTT
TRBJ2-3 | - | TRBV19 | TRBD1 | CASSVLPRQGSKTDTQYF | TGTGCCAGTAGTGTCCTCCCGCGACAGGGGTCCAAGACAGATACGCAGTATTTT